The present entry profiles one T cell receptor beta chain with its context. This receptor's antigen is unknown. Within one base of it there is no much larger clone, and no base qualities were kept. Separate from the roughly 660-subject first cohort, the validation cohort of about 110 subjects was the group to which the donors belonged. The data were taken from a study of cytomegalovirus exposure and HLA in healthy donors (dated by TCRdb to 2016 to 2017). About the full investigation: A later analysis indicated that the 100 to 150 validation repertoires were generated on the platform also employed for the 700 or so repertoires of the first cohort. The aim of the study was to test whether cataloging public T cell receptors could identify signatures of past pathogen exposure. In addition to the first cohort of 500 to 850 subjects, a separate validation cohort of over 90 different subjects was used. High-throughput TCR immunosequencing, statistical association of individual TCRs with disease status, and machine learning were combined to predict cytomegalovirus infection status.

The full study reports these points: The authors suggested that the approach could potentially be generalized to other disease states and immunological phenotypes. In a later analysis, TCRs clustered in the first cohort were found to also tend to co-occur in the roughly 120 validation repertoires, with 90% to 95% of cluster scores above 0. Three of the identified cytomegalovirus-associated TCR beta chains were confirmed in vitro to be specific for cytomegalovirus antigens. The validation cohort had no HLA typing available for a later analysis, so co-occurrence within that cohort was assessed over all 130 or so repertoires. A total of around 150 TCR beta chains were listed by the study as associated with cytomegalovirus. While some public TCRs were present in many individuals, most TCR sequences turned up only very rarely across donors. Cytomegalovirus status was reported to be diagnosed by the classifier with high specificity and sensitivity in both the original and validation cohorts.

V loses 6 bases, J loses 9 bases, and the germline ends lie 15 bases apart. The CDR1 and CDR2 encoded by the germline V gene are MDHEN and SYDVKM. Counted from cysteine to phenylalanine, this CDR3 has 14 amino acids. Only the CDR3 DNA stays, 42 bases, in frame from base 1. Libraries were prepared through the immunoSEQ multiplex PCR assay. Under the source paper's analysis protocol: A statistical classification framework was developed to diagnose cytomegalovirus status using the catalog of TCR beta chain sequences. This is the immuneACCESS table as TCRdb keeps it, with only in-frame sequences that have V and J called. A part of the clones is gone; compared with another copy, unresolved V genes explain less than half, and the rest is unexplained. V, J and clone size were drawn from that table, and D and trimming were deduced from the DNA. The sample table holds 250,000 to 350,000 clones, of which about nine tenths were seen once. Jointly, the top ten make up about 1% of the sample.

The clonotype was recovered from a woman under 40 in good health and CMV-seropositive. The sequence is built from TRBV28 and TRBJ1-6; the D gene is unclear. Sequencing was carried out using PBMCs. CDR3 region: CASSQSGGFSPLHF. The DNA reads as follows: TGTGCCAGCAGCCAGAGTGGAGGGTTTTCACCCCTCCACTTT.